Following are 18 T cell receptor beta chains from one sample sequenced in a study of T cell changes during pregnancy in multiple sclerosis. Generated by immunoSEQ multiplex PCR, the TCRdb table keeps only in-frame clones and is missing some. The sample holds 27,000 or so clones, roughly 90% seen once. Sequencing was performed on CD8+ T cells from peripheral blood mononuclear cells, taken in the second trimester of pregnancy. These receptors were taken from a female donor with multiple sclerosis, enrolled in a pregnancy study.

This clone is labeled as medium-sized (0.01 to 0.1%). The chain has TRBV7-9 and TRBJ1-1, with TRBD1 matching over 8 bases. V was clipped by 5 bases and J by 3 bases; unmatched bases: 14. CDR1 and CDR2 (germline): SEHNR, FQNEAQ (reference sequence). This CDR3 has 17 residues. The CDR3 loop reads CASSPRTGNAVDTEAFF. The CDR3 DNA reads TGTGCCAGCAGCCCCCGGACAGGGAATGCTGTGGACACTGAAGCTTTCTTT.

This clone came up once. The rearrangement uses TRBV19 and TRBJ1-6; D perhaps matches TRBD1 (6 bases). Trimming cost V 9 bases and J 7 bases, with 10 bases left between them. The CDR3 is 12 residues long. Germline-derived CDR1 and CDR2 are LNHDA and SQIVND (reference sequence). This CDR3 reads CASGTRNSPLHF. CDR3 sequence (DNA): TGTGCCAGCGGGACAAGAAATTCACCCCTCCACTTT.

CDR3 bases: TGTGCCAGCATCGGGACAGGGCCATATAATTCACCCCTCCACTTT. Translation: CASIGTGPYNSPLHF. This rearrangement joins TRBV7-9 to TRBJ1-6; 9 bases align to TRBD1. CDR1 and CDR2 from the germline V gene are SEHNR and FQNEAQ (reference sequence). The J segment lost 4 bases and the V segment lost 7 bases, leaving 5 bases of the junction unmatched. The CDR3 is 15 amino acids.

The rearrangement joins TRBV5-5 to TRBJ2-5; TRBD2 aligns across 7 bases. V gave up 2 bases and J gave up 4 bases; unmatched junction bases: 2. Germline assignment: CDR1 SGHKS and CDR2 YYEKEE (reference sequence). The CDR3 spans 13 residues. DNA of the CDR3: TGTGCCAGCAGCTTATGGGGGGGAGAGACCCAGTACTTC. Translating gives CASSLWGGETQYF.

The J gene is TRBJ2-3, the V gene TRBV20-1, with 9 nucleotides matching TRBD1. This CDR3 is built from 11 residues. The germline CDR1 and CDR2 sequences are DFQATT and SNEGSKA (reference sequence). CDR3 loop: CEPGQGHTQYF. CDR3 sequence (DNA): TGCGAACCCGGACAGGGGCATACGCAGTATTTT.

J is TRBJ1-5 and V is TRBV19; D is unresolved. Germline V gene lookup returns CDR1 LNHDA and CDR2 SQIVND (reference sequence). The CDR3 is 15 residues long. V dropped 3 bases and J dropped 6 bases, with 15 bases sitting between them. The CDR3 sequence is CASSIAGEVGQPQHF. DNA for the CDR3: TGTGCCAGTAGTATTGCTGGAGAGGTCGGTCAGCCCCAGCATTTT.

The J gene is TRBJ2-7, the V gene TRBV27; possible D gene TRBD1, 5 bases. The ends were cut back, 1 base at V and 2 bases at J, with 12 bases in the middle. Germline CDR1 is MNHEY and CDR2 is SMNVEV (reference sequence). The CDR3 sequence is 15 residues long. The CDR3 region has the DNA TGTGCCAGCAGTTTATTGGGGCAGGGCGCCTACGAGCAGTACTTC. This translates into CASSLLGQGAYEQYF.

CDR3 sequence: CASSLFGWGATNEKLFF. The DNA for the CDR3 is TGTGCCAGCAGCTTGTTTGGCTGGGGGGCAACTAATGAAAAACTGTTTTTT. The chain uses TRBV5-5 and TRBJ1-4; D possibly corresponds to TRBD1 (5 bases). Germline V gives CDR1 SGHKS, CDR2 YYEKEE (reference sequence). The V and J ends lost 1 base and 0 bases respectively, with 13 bases between them. CDR3 size: 17 residues.

CDR3 nucleotides: TGTGCCAGCAGCCTGCAGGGGATGGGCACTGAAGCTTTCTTT. Its translation is CASSLQGMGTEAFF. The chain uses TRBV6-5 and TRBJ1-1; TRBD1 is a possible D gene (6 bases). CDR1 and CDR2 from the germline V gene are MNHEY and SVGAGI. V was clipped by 6 bases and J by 4 bases, with 15 bases between them. The CDR3 has 14 residues.

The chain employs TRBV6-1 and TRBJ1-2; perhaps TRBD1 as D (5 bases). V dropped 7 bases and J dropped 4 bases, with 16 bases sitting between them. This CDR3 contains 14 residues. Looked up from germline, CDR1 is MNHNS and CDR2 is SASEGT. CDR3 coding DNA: TGTGCCAGCAATCTACTGACAGCCAGCTATGGCTACACCTTC. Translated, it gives CASNLLTASYGYTF.

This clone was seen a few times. CDR3 sequence: CASSWTGDQPQHF. As DNA, the CDR3 is TGTGCCAGCAGCTGGACAGGGGACCAGCCCCAGCATTTT. This rearrangement joins TRBV7-9 to TRBJ1-5; 9 bases align to TRBD1. Losses at the gene ends were 4 bases for V and 7 bases for J; bases not matched to a gene: 2. The CDR3 consists of 13 residues. Germline loops: CDR1 SEHNR, CDR2 FQNEAQ (reference sequence).

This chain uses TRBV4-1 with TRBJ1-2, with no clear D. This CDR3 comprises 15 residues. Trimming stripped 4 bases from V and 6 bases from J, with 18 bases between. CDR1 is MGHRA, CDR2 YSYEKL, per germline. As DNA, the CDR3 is TGCGCCAGCAGCCGTCTGTCCGGAGAGTATGATGGCTACACCTTC. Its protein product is CASSRLSGEYDGYTF.

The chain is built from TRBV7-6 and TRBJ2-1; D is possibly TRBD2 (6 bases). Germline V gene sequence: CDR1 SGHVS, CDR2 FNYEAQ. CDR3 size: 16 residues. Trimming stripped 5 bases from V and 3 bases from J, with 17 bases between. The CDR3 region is CASSGTLRDFYNEQFF. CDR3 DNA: TGTGCCAGCAGCGGCACTCTCCGGGACTTCTACAATGAGCAGTTCTTC.

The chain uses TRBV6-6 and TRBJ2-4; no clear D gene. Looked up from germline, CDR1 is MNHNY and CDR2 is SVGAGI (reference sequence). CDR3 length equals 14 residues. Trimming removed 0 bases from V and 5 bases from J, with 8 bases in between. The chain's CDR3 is CASSYSGPENIQYF. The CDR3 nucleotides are TGTGCCAGCAGTTACTCTGGGCCGGAAAACATTCAGTACTTC.

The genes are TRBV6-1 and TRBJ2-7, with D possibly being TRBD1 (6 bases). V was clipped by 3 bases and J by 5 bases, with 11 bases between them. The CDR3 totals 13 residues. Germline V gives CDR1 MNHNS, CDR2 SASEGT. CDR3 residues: CASSDTGPHEQYF. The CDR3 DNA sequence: TGTGCCAGCAGTGATACAGGGCCCCACGAGCAGTACTTC.

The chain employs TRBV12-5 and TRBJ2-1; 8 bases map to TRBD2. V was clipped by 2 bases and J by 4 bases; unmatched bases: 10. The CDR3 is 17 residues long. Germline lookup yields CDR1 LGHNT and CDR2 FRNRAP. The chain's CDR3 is CASGLTPDGGGYNEQFF. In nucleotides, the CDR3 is TGTGCTAGTGGTTTGACCCCTGACGGGGGGGGTTACAATGAGCAGTTCTTC. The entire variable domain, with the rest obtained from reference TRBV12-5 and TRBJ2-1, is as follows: DARVTQTPRHKVTEMGQEVTMRCQPILGHNTVFWYRQTMMQGLELLAYFRNRAPLDDSGMPKDRFSAEMPDATLATLKIQPSEPRDSAVYFCASGLTPDGGGYNEQFFGPGTRLTVL.

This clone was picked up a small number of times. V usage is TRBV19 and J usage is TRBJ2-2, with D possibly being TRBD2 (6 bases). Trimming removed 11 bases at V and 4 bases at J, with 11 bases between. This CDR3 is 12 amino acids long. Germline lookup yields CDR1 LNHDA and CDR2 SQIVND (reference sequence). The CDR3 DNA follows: TGTGCCCACGGGGGTCCCACCGGGGAGCTGTTTTTT. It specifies CAHGGPTGELFF.

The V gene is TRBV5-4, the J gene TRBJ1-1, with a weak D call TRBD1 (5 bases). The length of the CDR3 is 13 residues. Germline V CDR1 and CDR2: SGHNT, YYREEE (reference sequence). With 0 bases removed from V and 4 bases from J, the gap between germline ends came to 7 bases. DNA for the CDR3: TGTGCCAGCAGCTTGGAGGGGCCCACTGAAGCTTTCTTT. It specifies CASSLEGPTEAFF.